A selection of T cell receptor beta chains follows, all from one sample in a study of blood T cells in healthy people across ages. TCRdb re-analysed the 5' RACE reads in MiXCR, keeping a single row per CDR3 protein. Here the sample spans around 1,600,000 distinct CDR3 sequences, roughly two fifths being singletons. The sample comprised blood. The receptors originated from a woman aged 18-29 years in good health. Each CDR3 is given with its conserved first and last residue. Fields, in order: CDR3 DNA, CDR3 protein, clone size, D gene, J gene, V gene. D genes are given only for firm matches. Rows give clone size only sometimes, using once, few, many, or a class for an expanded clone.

TGCAGCGTTGATCCCCGGGTGGGAAACACCATATATTTT	CSVDPRVGNTIYF	.	.	TRBJ1-3	TRBV29-1
TGCGCCAGCACCAATCAACCAGGGTCCAATAATTCACCCCTCCACTTT	CASTNQPGSNNSPLHF	.	.	TRBJ1-6	TRBV5-1
TGTGCCAGCAGTGAAGGGGGGGAAGCGGAGACCCAGTACTTC	CASSEGGEAETQYF	once	.	TRBJ2-5	TRBV2
TGTGCCAGCAGCTTATACGAGGCGACGGTAAACACTGAAGCTTTCTTT	CASSLYEATVNTEAFF	.	.	TRBJ1-1	TRBV7-2
TGTGCCAGCAGCGACCGGGGGACAGCAAATCAGCCCCAGCATTTT	CASSDRGTANQPQHF	.	TRBD1	TRBJ1-5	TRBV7-8
TGTGCCAGCAGTTTGGGAAGGGCTAGGGTTGAGCAGTTCTTC	CASSLGRARVEQFF	.	.	TRBJ2-1	TRBV12-3/TRBV12-4
TGTGCCAGCAGTTTGGGACTAGCGTCATCGCCTAGCACAGATACGCAGTATTTT	CASSLGLASSPSTDTQYF	.	TRBD2	TRBJ2-3	TRBV28
TGTGCCAGCAGCTTAAACAGGGGCCGTGAGACCCAGTTCTTC	CASSLNRGRETQFF	.	TRBD1	TRBJ2-1	TRBV13
TGTGCCAGCAGCCGAAAAGTTACCGGGACAGGGGTCCACGAGCAGTACTTC	CASSRKVTGTGVHEQYF	.	TRBD1	TRBJ2-7	TRBV3-1
TGTGCCAGCTCGTGGACAGAGGGCCCAGGGGCCAACGTCCTGACTTTC	CASSWTEGPGANVLTF	few	.	TRBJ2-6	TRBV12-3/TRBV12-4
TGTGCCTGGAGGTGGGGTGGTGGCTACACCTTC	CAWRWGGGYTF	.	.	TRBJ1-2	TRBV30
TGCAGCGTTCCGGTCGGGAGCTTAAACATTCAGTACTTC	CSVPVGSLNIQYF	few	.	TRBJ2-4	TRBV29-1
TGTGCCCCGGGGCAGAACCAAGAGACCCAGTACTTC	CAPGQNQETQYF	few	.	TRBJ2-5	TRBV24-1
TGCAGCGTTGGCTCGCGCTTTGGGGCTGAGCAGTACTTC	CSVGSRFGAEQYF	few	.	TRBJ2-5	TRBV29-1
TGCAGTGCTAGAGCGGCGGGAGGAAGGGATACGCAGTATTTT	CSARAAGGRDTQYF	.	TRBD2	TRBJ2-3	TRBV20-1
TGTGCCTGGAGTGTCAGAGGATCGAGCTATGGCTACACCTTC	CAWSVRGSSYGYTF	.	.	TRBJ1-2	TRBV30
TGCAGCGTTGGCGTGGTTGGTGCAGAGACCCAGTACTTC	CSVGVVGAETQYF	.	.	TRBJ2-5	TRBV29-1
TGTGCCAGCAGCCCCTACAGGGGAGTTGGTAACTATGGCTACACCTTC	CASSPYRGVGNYGYTF	few	TRBD1	TRBJ1-2	TRBV27
TGTGCCAGCAGCTTAGAAGGGACAGGGGTCTATAGCAATCAGCCCCAGCATTTT	CASSLEGTGVYSNQPQHF	.	TRBD1	TRBJ1-5	TRBV7-9
TGCAGTGCTGACGGGACGGATTCCTACGAGCAGTACTTC	CSADGTDSYEQYF	many	.	TRBJ2-7	TRBV20-1
TGTGCCATCAGTGGGAAGGACAGGGGAGGGGATTTGCATACAGATACGCAGTATTTT	CAISGKDRGGDLHTDTQYF	.	TRBD1	TRBJ2-3	TRBV10-3
TGTGCCAGCGAAGGGGACTACCCGACTAACGAGCAGTACTTC	CASEGDYPTNEQYF	.	TRBD2	TRBJ2-7	TRBV6-1
TGTGCCAGCAGTTACTTCGGACAGGGGGCCGATACGCAGTATTTT	CASSYFGQGADTQYF	.	TRBD1	TRBJ2-3	TRBV6-5
TGTGCCAGCACTCTAATCGAGGGGACCCAGTACTTC	CASTLIEGTQYF	.	.	TRBJ2-5	TRBV12-3/TRBV12-4
TGCGCCAGCAGCCATACCGGGACAGCGAACTATGGCTACACCTTC	CASSHTGTANYGYTF	.	TRBD1	TRBJ1-2	TRBV4-1
TGCGCCAGCAGCCAAGGGACAGCCATTACAACTAATGAAAAACTGTTTTTT	CASSQGTAITTNEKLFF	few	.	TRBJ1-4	TRBV4-3
TGTGCCAGCAGCTCACGATCCGGGACAGGGCTCGCCGGGGAGCTGTTTTTT	CASSSRSGTGLAGELFF	.	TRBD1	TRBJ2-2	TRBV11-2
TGCAGTGCTAGCAAACAGGGTTCGGGTGGCACAGATACGCAGTATTTT	CSASKQGSGGTDTQYF	.	.	TRBJ2-3	TRBV20-1
TGCGCCAGCAGCCAAAGGGACTCCAACTCTGGGGCCAACGTCCTGACTTTC	CASSQRDSNSGANVLTF	few	.	TRBJ2-6	TRBV4-3
TGTGCCAGCAGACCAGAATTCGGGACAGCAGTTCACAATGAGCAGTTCTTC	CASRPEFGTAVHNEQFF	.	TRBD1	TRBJ2-1	TRBV28
TGTGCCAGCAGATTGGGACAGCAAAGCTCCTACGAGCAGTACTTC	CASRLGQQSSYEQYF	.	TRBD1	TRBJ2-7	TRBV28
TGTGCCAGCAGCCACGACAGGGGGGAATACAATGAGCAGTACTTC	CASSHDRGEYNEQYF	.	TRBD1	TRBJ2-7	TRBV6-5
TGCAGTGCTAGTGCCTTACTAGCGGAGTCCACAGATACGCAGTATTTT	CSASALLAESTDTQYF	once	TRBD2	TRBJ2-3	TRBV20-1
TGTGCCAGCAGTATCCGCGGGGGGGGATCAGATACGCAGTATTTT	CASSIRGGGSDTQYF	.	TRBD2	TRBJ2-3	TRBV27
TGTGCCAGCAGCCGAAACCGGGACAGGGTTTTCCAAGAGACCCAGTACTTC	CASSRNRDRVFQETQYF	.	TRBD1	TRBJ2-5	TRBV7-3
TGTGCCAGCAGTTTAGCGGTGATGCGGGGACTCGAGCAGTACTTC	CASSLAVMRGLEQYF	.	.	TRBJ2-7	TRBV28
TGTGCCAGCAGTTACGGGCGTCTCCGAGTGGTTGAAGCTTTCTTT	CASSYGRLRVVEAFF	once	.	TRBJ1-1	TRBV6-5
TGTGCCAGCAACCGAGGGACTAGCGGAGAGACCCAGTACTTC	CASNRGTSGETQYF	.	TRBD2	TRBJ2-5	TRBV9
TGTGCCAGCAGCCCATTGACCGCTGAAGCTTTCTTT	CASSPLTAEAFF	.	.	TRBJ1-1	TRBV7-9
TGTGCCAGCAGTGAAGTCAGGAACACTGAAGCTTTCTTT	CASSEVRNTEAFF	.	.	TRBJ1-1	TRBV25-1
TGTGCCAGCAGCCAGCGCACAGGGCTGGTCACTGAAGCTTTCTTT	CASSQRTGLVTEAFF	.	.	TRBJ1-1	TRBV7-2
TGCGCCAGCAGCCAAAGAAGGGGCGACGGGCGCTTCGGAACTGAAGCTTTCTTT	CASSQRRGDGRFGTEAFF	.	.	TRBJ1-1	TRBV4-1
TGCAGCCTCCGGTTCGGGACTAGCGGGAAAGAGACCCAGTACTTC	CSLRFGTSGKETQYF	.	TRBD2	TRBJ2-5	TRBV20-1
TGTGCCACCAGCAGGGGACTAGTAGCTGAGCAGTACTTC	CATSRGLVAEQYF	.	TRBD2	TRBJ2-4	TRBV15
TGTGCCAGCAGGAGACGACAGAACAATGAGCAGTTCTTC	CASRRRQNNEQFF	.	.	TRBJ2-1	TRBV2
TGCGCCAGCAGCCACTTCAGGAGCTCCTACGAGCAGTACTTC	CASSHFRSSYEQYF	many	.	TRBJ2-7	TRBV4-3